The 9 T cell receptor beta chains below all came from one sample that was sequenced in a study of T cells in Graves' hyperthyroidism and ophthalmopathy. The investigators amplified TCR beta CDR3 regions from RNA transcripts. The primer set for the first-round RT-PCR of the TCR CDR3 was HTBI. Each CDR3 protein is one row after TCRdb ran MiXCR on the multiplex PCR reads. The profile covers approximately 530,000 distinct CDR3 sequences, with nearly 20% appearing a single time and roughly 50% taken by the ten largest. Sequenced material: blood. These receptors were collected from a man aged 40-49 years with Graves' ophthalmopathy.

This clonotype was seen a handful of times. This chain links TRBV2 with TRBJ1-2; D is unresolved. This CDR3 is 12 amino acids long. Per the germline V gene, CDR1 is SNHLY and CDR2 is FYNNEI. V lost 7 bases and J 8 bases, leaving 14 bases between the germline ends. The CDR3 sequence: CASKRAGYGYTF. CDR3 nucleotides: TGTGCCAGCAAAAGGGCCGGGTACGGCTACACCTTC.

This clonotype came up many times. The V gene is TRBV2, the J gene TRBJ1-3; D is perhaps TRBD1 (5 bases). V was shortened by 6 bases and J by 3 bases, with 12 bases between the two germline ends. CDR1 is SNHLY, CDR2 FYNNEI, per germline. This CDR3 is built from 14 residues. As DNA, the CDR3 is TGTGCCAGCAGAACAGGAACCCATGGAAACACCATATATTTT. It is translated as CASRTGTHGNTIYF.

This clonotype turned up a few times. This rearrangement joins TRBV20-1 to TRBJ1-1; TRBD1 is a possible D gene (6 bases). The CDR3 spans 16 residues. V was shortened by 0 bases and J by 1 base, with 15 bases between the two germline ends. Germline values: CDR1 DFQATT, CDR2 SNEGSKA (reference sequence). This CDR3 reads CSARDWGRGSNTEAFF. CDR3 in DNA: TGCAGTGCTAGAGATTGGGGCAGGGGATCGAACACTGAAGCTTTCTTT.

This clonotype was observed at least ten times. This sequence joins TRBV20-1 and TRBJ2-7, with 7 bases identical to TRBD1. From germline, CDR1 is DFQATT and CDR2 SNEGSKA (reference sequence). The CDR3 is made up of 14 amino acids. J was trimmed by 1 base and V by 6 bases; bases with no gene match: 9. This chain's CDR3 is CSATGTVMSYEQYF. The CDR3 DNA sequence: TGCAGTGCCACCGGGACAGTGATGTCCTACGAGCAGTACTTC.

At least ten counts were recorded for this clonotype. The chain is built from TRBV7-2 and TRBJ2-1, with a possible D match to TRBD1 (5 bases). The CDR3 has 15 residues. CDR1 is SGHTA and CDR2 is FQGNSA in the germline V gene. V dropped 1 base and J dropped 2 bases, with 9 bases sitting between them. The CDR3 is CASSLDRHAYNEQFF. The CDR3 DNA sequence: TGTGCCAGCAGCTTAGACAGGCATGCCTACAATGAGCAGTTCTTC.

This clonotype was picked up many times. This sequence joins TRBV6-2 or TRBV6-3 and TRBJ2-1; D remains ambiguous. Germline V gene sequence: CDR1 MNHEY, CDR2 SVGEGT. V lost 6 bases and J lost 2, with 14 bases in between. The CDR3 consists of 15 residues. CDR3 amino acids: CASSYSSGTYNEQFF. The CDR3 DNA is TGTGCCAGCAGCTACAGTAGTGGCACCTACAATGAGCAGTTCTTC.

The genes are TRBV7-2 and TRBJ2-1, with 13 bases lining up with TRBD2. V shed 3 bases, J shed 10 bases, and the junction held 15 bases outside the gene matches. CDR3 size: 18 residues. Germline loops: CDR1 SGHTA, CDR2 FQGNSA. The CDR3 is CASSFGGLGTSGAVEQFF. For the CDR3, the DNA is TGTGCCAGCAGCTTTGGCGGATTAGGGACTAGCGGGGCGGTCGAGCAGTTCTTC. Complete variable domain (other parts from reference TRBV7-2 and TRBJ2-1): GAGVSQSPSNKVTEKGKDVELRCDPISGHTALYWYRQSLGQGLEFLIYFQGNSAPDKSGLPSDRFSAERTGGSVSTLTIQRTQQEDSAVYLCASSFGGLGTSGAVEQFFGPGTRLTVL.

As concerns this clonotype: This sequence may be a read error, since a much larger clone differs from it by one base. CDR3 region: CASDVIQETQYF. Here the CDR3 DNA reads TGTGCCAGCGACGTAATTCAAGAGACCCAGTACTTC. The chain joins TRBV7-9 to TRBJ2-5, with D unclear. This CDR3 spans 12 amino acids. The germline V gene has CDR1 SEHNR and CDR2 FQNEAQ (reference sequence). Trimming shortened V by 8 bases and J by 2 bases, and 9 bases separated the two germline ends.

This clonotype was counted at least ten times. This chain uses TRBV12-3 or TRBV12-4 with TRBJ2-2; D is perhaps TRBD1 or TRBD2 (5 bases each). V was cut by 3 bases and J by 0 bases, with 8 bases left in between. This CDR3 is 15 amino acids long. The CDR3, as DNA: TGTGCCAGCAGTTTCTTGGGGGCGAACACCGGGGAGCTGTTTTTT. Translation gives CASSFLGANTGELFF.